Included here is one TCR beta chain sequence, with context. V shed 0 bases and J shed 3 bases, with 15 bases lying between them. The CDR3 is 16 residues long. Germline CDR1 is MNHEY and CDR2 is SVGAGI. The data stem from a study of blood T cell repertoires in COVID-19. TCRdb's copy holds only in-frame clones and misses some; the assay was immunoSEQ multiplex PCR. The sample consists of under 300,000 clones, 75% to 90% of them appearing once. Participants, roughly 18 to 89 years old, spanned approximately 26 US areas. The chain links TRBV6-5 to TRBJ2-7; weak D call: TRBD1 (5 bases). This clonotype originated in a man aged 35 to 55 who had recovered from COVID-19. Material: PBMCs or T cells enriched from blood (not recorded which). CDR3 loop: CASSYSGHTGNYEQYF. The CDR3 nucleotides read TGTGCCAGCAGTTACTCGGGGCACACAGGTAACTACGAGCAGTACTTC.